This is a list of T cell receptor beta chains from one sample in a study of blood T cell repertoires in COVID-19. TCRdb keeps only in-frame clones here, not all; method: immunoSEQ multiplex PCR. This table holds under 350,000 clones, roughly 86% found once. Sequencing was carried out using peripheral blood. Every receptor here comes from a man in his 70s with acute or convalescent COVID-19. CDR3s include the opening cysteine and the closing phenylalanine or tryptophan. Fields, in order: clone size, D gene, J gene, V gene, CDR3 DNA, CDR3 protein. A D gene is named only where the DNA matches it firmly. Clone size is shown for a subset of rows, as once, few, many or a class of expanded clone.

NA,TRBD2,TRBJ2-5,TRBV30,TGTGCCTGGGACAGCCACGGGGGGATACAAGAGACCCAGTACTTC,CAWDSHGGIQETQYF
NA,NA,TRBJ2-3,TRBV11-3,TGTGCCAGCAGCTTAGACTATGGAGATACGCAGTATTTT,CASSLDYGDTQYF
NA,NA,TRBJ2-1,TRBV7-2,TGTGCCAGCAGCTTAGTCTGGGGCGGGACGAGGAATGAGCAGTTCTTC,CASSLVWGGTRNEQFF
few,TRBD1,TRBJ2-7,TRBV7-2,TGTGCCAGCAGCCTCCGGACAGGGGACGAGCAGTACTTC,CASSLRTGDEQYF
NA,NA,TRBJ2-2,TRBV7-8,TGTGCCAGCAGCCCCCGGACCGGGGAGCTGTTTTTT,CASSPRTGELFF
few,NA,TRBJ2-1,TRBV7-3,TGTGCCAGCAGCAAACAGGGAATGACCAATGAGCAGTTCTTC,CASSKQGMTNEQFF
NA,TRBD1,TRBJ1-4,TRBV27,TGTGCCAGCAGTTTTAACCGACAGGGACTGGGGCGTAATGAAAAACTGTTTTTT,CASSFNRQGLGRNEKLFF
NA,NA,TRBJ1-1,TRBV5-6,TGTGCCAGCAGCTTGGACACGAACACTGAAGCTTTCTTT,CASSLDTNTEAFF
NA,NA,TRBJ1-4,TRBV13,TGTGCCAGCAGCGTGCACGGGGTTGAAAAACTGTTTTTT,CASSVHGVEKLFF
NA,TRBD2,TRBJ2-4,TRBV4-1,TGCGCCAGCAGCCAAGATCCCCGGACTAGCGGGATAGCCAAAAACATTCAGTACTTC,CASSQDPRTSGIAKNIQYF
few,NA,TRBJ1-1,TRBV2,TGTGCCAGCAGCGCCCGCGGCACTGAAGCTTTCTTT,CASSARGTEAFF
NA,TRBD2,TRBJ2-7,TRBV4-2,TGTGCCAGCAGCCAAGACGAGCGGGACTCCTACGAGCAGTACTTC,CASSQDERDSYEQYF
NA,NA,TRBJ1-1,TRBV27,TGTGCCAGCAGTCCTGGGGGGGCGAACACTGAAGCTTTCTTT,CASSPGGANTEAFF
NA,NA,TRBJ2-5,TRBV5-4,TGTGCCAGCAGCTCCCATGGGGTGCGGGGGCCCCAAGAGACCCAGTACTTC,CASSSHGVRGPQETQYF
once,NA,TRBJ1-2,TRBV24-1,TGTGCCGCCGTCAGGACAGTCCGCTATGGCTACACCTTC,CAAVRTVRYGYTF
once,TRBD1,TRBJ2-7,TRBV5-5,TGTGCCAGCAGCTTGTCTTTGGGGGGACAGGGGCCGGGGGAGCAGTACTTC,CASSLSLGGQGPGEQYF
NA,TRBD1,TRBJ2-1,TRBV15,TGTGCCACCAGCAGTGCCGGGACAGGGAGAAATGAGCAGTTCTTC,CATSSAGTGRNEQFF
NA,NA,TRBJ2-7,TRBV24-1,TGTGCCACCAGTGGGGCAGATAACTACGAGCAGTACTTC,CATSGADNYEQYF
NA,NA,TRBJ1-1,TRBV4-2,TGTGCCAGCAGCCAAGACTACAGTTCGAACACTGAAGCTTTCTTT,CASSQDYSSNTEAFF
once,NA,TRBJ1-6,TRBV27,TGTGCCAGCAGTTTACAGACTGAATATTCACCCCTCCACTTT,CASSLQTEYSPLHF
NA,NA,TRBJ1-3,TRBV4-1,TGCGCCAGCAGCCAAGCACAGGCCTCTGGAAACACCATATATTTT,CASSQAQASGNTIYF
NA,NA,TRBJ2-7,TRBV4-3,TGCGCCAGCAGCCAAGATCGGGTGGGGACAAACTACGAGCAGTACTTC,CASSQDRVGTNYEQYF
once,NA,TRBJ2-3,TRBV5-1,TGCGCCAGCAGCTCCCTCCCGGCTAGCGCTATCACAGATACGCAGTATTTT,CASSSLPASAITDTQYF
NA,NA,TRBJ2-6,TRBV28,TGTGCCAGCAGTTTATCGGGTTCAGGGGCCAACGTCCTGACTTTC,CASSLSGSGANVLTF
NA,NA,TRBJ1-1,TRBV18,TGTGCCAGCTCACGCGAGGGCACTGAAGCTTTCTTT,CASSREGTEAFF
NA,NA,TRBJ1-2,TRBV24-1,TGTGCCACCAGTGATCAGGGGATAGGCTACACCTTC,CATSDQGIGYTF
NA,TRBD1,TRBJ1-3,TRBV19,TGTGCCAGTAGTATGGAGGGACAGGTCTCTGGAAACACCATATATTTT,CASSMEGQVSGNTIYF
few,TRBD2,TRBJ2-1,TRBV11-2,TGTGCCAGCAGACGGACCGGGACTAGCGGGAGCAATGAGCAGTTCTTC,CASRRTGTSGSNEQFF
NA,NA,TRBJ2-5,TRBV6-1,TGTGCCAGCAGTGAAGGTCAGGGGACCCAAGAGACCCAGTACTTC,CASSEGQGTQETQYF
NA,NA,TRBJ1-1,TRBV5-4,TGTGCCAGCAGCCCGAAACAGGCAGGCAACACTGAAGCTTTCTTT,CASSPKQAGNTEAFF
NA,NA,TRBJ1-4,TRBV28,TGTGCCAGCAGTGGGGGGGGTGCGGCAACTAATGAAAAACTGTTTTTT,CASSGGGAATNEKLFF
once,TRBD2,TRBJ2-6,TRBV5-1,TGCGCCAGCAGCTTGGGTCTAGCGGGAGTTGGGGCCAACGTCCTGACTTTC,CASSLGLAGVGANVLTF
NA,NA,TRBJ2-1,TRBV6-6,TGTGCCAGCAGAAGCCTGACAGGGACTGGTGAGCAGTTCTTC,CASRSLTGTGEQFF
NA,NA,TRBJ1-6,TRBV6-5,TGTGCCAGCAGTTCCCTTACAGGGTTCTATAATTCACCCCTCCACTTT,CASSSLTGFYNSPLHF
NA,NA,TRBJ1-2,TRBV28,TGTGCCAGCAGTTCTTCAGGGGGCTACACCTTC,CASSSSGGYTF
few,NA,TRBJ2-3,TRBV7-2,TGTGCCAGCAGCTTGGGAGACAGACGGGGGGATACGCAGTATTTT,CASSLGDRRGDTQYF
NA,NA,TRBJ1-2,TRBV5-4,TGTGCCAGCAGCTTGTCTGGTGGAGGGGATGGCTACACCTTC,CASSLSGGGDGYTF
NA,TRBD1,TRBJ1-2,TRBV28,TGTGCCAGCACCTACCTACCCGGGACAGGATTCGGCGGCTACACCTTC,CASTYLPGTGFGGYTF
NA,TRBD1,TRBJ1-3,TRBV5-1,TGCGCCAGCAGCTCGACAGGGGGCTCTGGAAACACCATATATTTT,CASSSTGGSGNTIYF
few,NA,TRBJ2-5,TRBV3-1/TRBV3-2,TGTGCCAGCAGTGGGGCTGCCAAAGAGACCCAGTACTTC,CASSGAAKETQYF
NA,NA,TRBJ1-1,TRBV5-4,TGTGCCAGCACCAAGGAGCCACCAACGAGGGACACTGAAGCTTTCTTT,CASTKEPPTRDTEAFF
NA,TRBD1,TRBJ1-3,TRBV3-1/TRBV3-2,TGTGCCAGCAGCCAAGTCTGGACAGGGCCAGGAAACACCATATATTTT,CASSQVWTGPGNTIYF
NA,TRBD1,TRBJ1-1,TRBV29-1,TGCAGCGTTGAAGGGGGGACAGGGACCTTTGAAGCTTTCTTT,CSVEGGTGTFEAFF
NA,TRBD2,TRBJ2-2,TRBV5-5,TGTGCCAGCAGCAGTAGCGGGGAAAACACCGGGGAGCTGTTTTTT,CASSSSGENTGELFF
NA,TRBD2,TRBJ2-1,TRBV2,TGTGCCAGCAGTGAGAGCCCCTCTAGCGGCGATTCCTACAATGAGCAGTTCTTC,CASSESPSSGDSYNEQFF
NA,NA,TRBJ1-6,TRBV24-1,TGTGCCACCAGTGATTCCCGGGGGGGGAATTCACCCCTCCACTTT,CATSDSRGGNSPLHF
NA,NA,TRBJ1-2,TRBV27,TGTGCCAGCAGTTTAGACCACAGAAGAACTTACTATGGCTACACCTTC,CASSLDHRRTYYGYTF
NA,NA,TRBJ2-5,TRBV5-1,TGCGCCAGCGGCTCGGGGCAAGAGACCCAGTACTTC,CASGSGQETQYF
NA,TRBD2,TRBJ2-7,TRBV15,TGTGCCACCAGCAGGGGACTAGCAGGGAGCGAGCAGTACTTC,CATSRGLAGSEQYF
NA,NA,TRBJ2-7,TRBV2,TGTGCCAGCAGGGGGGGTTCCTACGAGCAGTACTTC,CASRGGSYEQYF
once,NA,TRBJ1-4,TRBV3-1/TRBV3-2,TGTGCCAGCAGCCCCGGGAGCTTGGGTGAAAAACTGTTTTTT,CASSPGSLGEKLFF
NA,TRBD1,TRBJ1-2,TRBV2,TGTGCCAGCACCAAGAGACAGGGGCGGATTCCCTACACCTTC,CASTKRQGRIPYTF
NA,NA,TRBJ2-5,TRBV27,TGTGCCAGCAAGGCAGCAACAGGGTCAGAAGAGACCCAGTACTTC,CASKAATGSEETQYF
NA,TRBD1,TRBJ2-7,TRBV5-4,TGTGCCAGCAGCTTGGGGACAGGGGGGACCTCCTACGAGCAGTACTTC,CASSLGTGGTSYEQYF
few,NA,TRBJ2-3,TRBV5-1,TGCGCCAGCAGCTTGGGGGCCCAGCGGTTCACAGATACGCAGTATTTT,CASSLGAQRFTDTQYF
NA,NA,TRBJ2-2,TRBV19,TGTGCCAGTAGTAGGGGGGACGGAGCCGATGGGGAGCTGTTTTTT,CASSRGDGADGELFF